This T cell receptor beta chain derives from a study of blood T cells in healthy people across ages. Then a second PCR, running roughly 7 to 11 cycles, was carried out with a sample-barcoded 5' primer and a J-beta primer mix. In TCRdb, the 5' RACE reads were re-called with MiXCR into one record per CDR3 protein. The profile shows hundreds of thousands of distinct CDR3 sequences, less than 45% of them singletons. Ranging in age from roughly 6 to 100, the donors were healthy Caucasian individuals from Russia. Every donor provided approximately 9.2 milliliters of peripheral blood. Germline loops: CDR1 MRHNA, CDR2 SNTAGT. Trimming pared 6 bases from V and 4 bases from J, leaving 15 bases between. The length of the CDR3 is 14 residues.

V is TRBV6-4 and J is TRBJ1-2; D perhaps matches TRBD1 (6 bases). This receptor was identified in a man older than 75 in good health. The sample taken for sequencing was blood. CDR3 in DNA: TGTGCCAGCAGCCCTTCCCGGGACACCTATGGCTACACCTTC. This sequence encodes CASSPSRDTYGYTF.